The 8 T cell receptor beta chains below all came from one sample that was sequenced in a study of cytomegalovirus exposure and HLA in healthy donors. It was with 60 Vbeta and 13 Jbeta primers that the PCR ran. Only in-frame clones appear in the TCRdb table, and some are missing; sequencing was by immunoSEQ multiplex PCR. The sample has roughly 100,000 clones; around three quarters are singletons. Sequencing was done on a sample of PBMCs. These receptors all stem from a man aged 45 to 65 in good health and CMV-seropositive.

This chain connects TRBV28 to TRBJ2-1; D possibly corresponds to TRBD2 (7 bases). This CDR3 contains 14 residues. V was trimmed by 8 bases and J by 3 bases, leaving 14 bases between them. Germline CDR1 and CDR2: MDHEN and SYDVKM. CDR3 protein: CASRRGGDYNEQFF. As DNA, the CDR3 is TGTGCCAGCCGGAGGGGGGGGGACTACAATGAGCAGTTCTTC. Full variable domain (remainder filled in from reference TRBV28 and TRBJ2-1): DVKVTQSSRYLVKRTGEKVFLECVQDMDHENMFWYRQDPGLGLRLIYFSYDVKMKEKGDIPEGYSVSREKKERFSLILESASTNQTSMYLCASRRGGDYNEQFFGPGTRLTVL.

The J gene is TRBJ2-5, the V gene TRBV7-8; the D is unclear. This CDR3 comprises 11 residues. Germline CDR1 SGHVS, CDR2 FQNEAQ. V was clipped by 6 bases and J by 5 bases, with 7 bases between them. The CDR3 DNA is TGTGCCAGCAGACCCCGGGAGACCCAGTACTTC. It translates to CASRPRETQYF.

The gene calls are TRBV19 and TRBJ1-4; D call uncertain. V was clipped by 8 bases and J by 0 bases, with 7 bases between them. CDR3 size: 13 residues. Looked up from germline, CDR1 is LNHDA and CDR2 is SQIVND (reference sequence). CDR3 sequence reads: CASSIATNEKLFF. As DNA, the CDR3 is TGTGCCAGTTCTATTGCAACTAATGAAAAACTGTTTTTT.

The chain combines TRBV7-9 with TRBJ2-1, with D possibly matching TRBD1 (6 bases). Germline V lookup: CDR1 SEHNR, CDR2 FQNEAQ (reference sequence). The ends were cut back, 2 bases at V and 6 bases at J, with 8 bases in the middle. The CDR3 length is 13 residues. The CDR3 loop is CASSLWTVNEQFF. In DNA form, the CDR3 reads TGTGCCAGCAGCTTATGGACAGTCAATGAGCAGTTCTTC. Supplemented by reference TRBV7-9 and TRBJ2-1, the full variable domain reads DTGVSQNPRHKITKRGQNVTFRCDPISEHNRLYWYRQTLGQGPEFLTYFQNEAQLEKSRLLSDRFSAERPKGSFSTLEIQRTEQGDSAMYLCASSLWTVNEQFFGPGTRLTVL.

This chain connects TRBV25-1 to TRBJ1-1, with 7 bases that match TRBD1. CDR1 and CDR2 (germline): MGHDK, SYGVNS. The CDR3 consists of 15 residues. V lost 3 bases, J lost 3 bases, and 7 bases stayed unmatched. This CDR3 reads CASSDAPTGDTEAFF. The CDR3 DNA reads TGTGCCAGCAGTGACGCGCCAACAGGGGACACTGAAGCTTTCTTT.

This chain links TRBV28 with TRBJ2-7, with D perhaps TRBD2 (5 bases). V was clipped by 5 bases and J by 0 bases, with 14 bases between them. Germline V CDR1 and CDR2: MDHEN, SYDVKM. The CDR3 length is 15 residues. This CDR3 reads CASSIRSGPSYEQYF. As DNA, the CDR3 is TGTGCCAGCAGTATAAGAAGCGGCCCCTCCTACGAGCAGTACTTC.

V usage is TRBV7-2 and J usage is TRBJ2-7; TRBD1 matches 7 bases. This CDR3 region has 15 residues. CDR1 and CDR2 (germline): SGHTA, FQGNSA. V shed 0 bases and J 4 bases; nucleotides not matched to a gene: 6. The DNA for the CDR3 is TGTGCCAGCAGCTTAGCCGACGGGACAGCGTACGAGCAGTACTTC. As protein: CASSLADGTAYEQYF.

The chain recombines TRBV4-3 with TRBJ2-1; 7 bases map to TRBD2. There are 16 residues in the CDR3. V trimming: 0 bases; J trimming: 4 bases; junction bases outside the gene matches: 6. Germline assignment: CDR1 LGHNA and CDR2 YSLEER. The CDR3 DNA reads as TGCGCCAGCAGCCAAGATTGGGGGGAGGGTTACAATGAGCAGTTCTTC. It encodes CASSQDWGEGYNEQFF.